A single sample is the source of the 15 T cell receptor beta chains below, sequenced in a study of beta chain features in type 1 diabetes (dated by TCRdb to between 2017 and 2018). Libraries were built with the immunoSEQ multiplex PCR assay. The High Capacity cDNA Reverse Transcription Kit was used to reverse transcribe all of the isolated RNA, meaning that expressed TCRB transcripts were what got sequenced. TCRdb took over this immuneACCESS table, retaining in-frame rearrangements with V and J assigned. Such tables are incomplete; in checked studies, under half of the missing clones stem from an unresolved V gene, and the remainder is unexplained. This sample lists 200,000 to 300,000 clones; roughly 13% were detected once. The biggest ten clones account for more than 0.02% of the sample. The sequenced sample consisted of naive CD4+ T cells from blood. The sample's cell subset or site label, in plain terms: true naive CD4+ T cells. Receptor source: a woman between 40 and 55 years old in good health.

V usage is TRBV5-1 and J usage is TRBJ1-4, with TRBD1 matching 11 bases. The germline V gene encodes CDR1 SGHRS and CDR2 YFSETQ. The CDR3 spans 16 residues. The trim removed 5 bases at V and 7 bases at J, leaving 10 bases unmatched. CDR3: CASSPTLGQGAEKLFF. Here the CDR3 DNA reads TGCGCCAGCAGTCCAACTTTAGGACAGGGGGCTGAAAAACTGTTTTTT.

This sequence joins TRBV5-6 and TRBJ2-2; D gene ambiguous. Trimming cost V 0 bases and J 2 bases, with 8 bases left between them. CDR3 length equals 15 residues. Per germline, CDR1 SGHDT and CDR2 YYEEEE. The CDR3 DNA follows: TGTGCCAGCAGCTTGGTTCACTCCAACACCGGGGAGCTGTTTTTT. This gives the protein CASSLVHSNTGELFF.

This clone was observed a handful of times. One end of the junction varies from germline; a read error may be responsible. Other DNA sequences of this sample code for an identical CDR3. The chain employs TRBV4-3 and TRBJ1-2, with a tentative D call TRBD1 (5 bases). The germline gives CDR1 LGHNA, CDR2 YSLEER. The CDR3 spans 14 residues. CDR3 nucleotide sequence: TGCGCCAGCAGCCAAGACTCAGGGAACTACGGCTACACCTTC. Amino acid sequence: CASSQDSGNYGYTF.

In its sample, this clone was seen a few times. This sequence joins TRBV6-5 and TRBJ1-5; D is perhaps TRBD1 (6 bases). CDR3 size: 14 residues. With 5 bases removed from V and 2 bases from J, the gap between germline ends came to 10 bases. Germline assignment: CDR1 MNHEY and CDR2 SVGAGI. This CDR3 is CASSRDKGNQPQHF. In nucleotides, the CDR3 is TGTGCCAGCAGTCGGGACAAGGGCAATCAGCCCCAGCATTTT.

This chain's CDR3 is CACIEIQGAGEQYF. DNA of the CDR3: TGTGCCTGCATCGAAATACAGGGGGCGGGTGAGCAGTACTTC. The V call is TRBV2, the J call TRBJ2-7; 9 positions match TRBD1. Germline V gene lookup returns CDR1 SNHLY and CDR2 FYNNEI. The V segment lost 11 bases and the J segment 7 bases; nucleotides outside the gene matches: 15. CDR3 length: 14 amino acids.

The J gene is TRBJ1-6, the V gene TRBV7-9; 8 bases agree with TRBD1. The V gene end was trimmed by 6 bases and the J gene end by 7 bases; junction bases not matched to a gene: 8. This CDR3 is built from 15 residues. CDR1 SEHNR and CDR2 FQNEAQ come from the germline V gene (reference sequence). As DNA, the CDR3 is TGTGCCAGCAGAGGCCGGGACAGGTTAAATTCACCCCTCCACTTT. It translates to CASRGRDRLNSPLHF.

The CDR3: CASSFSSGGYEQYF. CDR3 sequence (DNA): TGTGCCAGCAGCTTTTCTAGCGGGGGCTACGAGCAGTACTTC. The chain links TRBV7-2 to TRBJ2-7; 10 bases line up with TRBD2. CDR1 is SGHTA and CDR2 is FQGNSA in the germline V gene. The CDR3 is 14 residues long. With V trimmed by 3 bases and J by 3 bases, 2 bases remained unmatched.

CDR3 sequence reads: CASSRTGKGGEQYF. In nucleotides, the CDR3 is TGTGCCAGCAGCCGGACAGGGAAAGGGGGCGAGCAGTACTTC. The chain has TRBV28 and TRBJ2-7; 8 positions agree with TRBD1. Germline assignment: CDR1 MDHEN and CDR2 SYDVKM. The CDR3 is 14 residues long. V shed 6 bases and J 6 bases; nucleotides not matched to a gene: 10.

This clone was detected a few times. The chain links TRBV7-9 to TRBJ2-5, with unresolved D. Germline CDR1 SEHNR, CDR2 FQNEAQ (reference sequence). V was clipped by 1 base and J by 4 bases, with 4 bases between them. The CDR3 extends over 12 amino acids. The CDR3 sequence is CASSLVAETQYF. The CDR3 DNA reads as TGTGCCAGCAGCTTAGTGGCAGAGACCCAGTACTTC.

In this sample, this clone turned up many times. DNA of the CDR3: TGCAGCGTCGGACAGGGGGGCATTCAGTACTTC. Translated: CSVGQGGIQYF. The chain recombines TRBV29-1 with TRBJ2-4, with 10 bases matching TRBD1. The CDR3 sequence is 11 residues long. V dropped 6 bases and J dropped 9; count of bases not matched to a gene: 2. In germline, CDR1 is SQVTM, CDR2 ANQGSEA.

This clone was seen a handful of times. CDR3 nucleotide sequence: TGCGCCAGCAGCTTTACGGGACAGGGGGCGAACACCGGGGAGCTGTTTTTT. Its translation: CASSFTGQGANTGELFF. The chain couples TRBV5-1 to TRBJ2-2, with 11 bases that match TRBD1. The CDR3 sequence is 17 residues long. CDR1 SGHRS and CDR2 YFSETQ come from the germline V gene. With 2 bases clipped from V and 0 bases from J, the junction kept 3 bases outside the gene matches.

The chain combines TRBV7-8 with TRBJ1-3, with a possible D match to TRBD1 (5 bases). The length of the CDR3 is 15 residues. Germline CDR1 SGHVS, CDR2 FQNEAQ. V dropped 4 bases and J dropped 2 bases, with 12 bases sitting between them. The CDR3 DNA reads TGTGCCAGCAGCTCCCGTGCGGGGGCTGGAAACACCATATATTTT. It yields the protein CASSSRAGAGNTIYF.

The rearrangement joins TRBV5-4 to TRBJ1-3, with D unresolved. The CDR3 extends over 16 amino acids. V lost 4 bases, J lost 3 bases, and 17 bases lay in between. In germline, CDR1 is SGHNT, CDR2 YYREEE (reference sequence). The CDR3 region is CASSPGMMSGGNTIYF. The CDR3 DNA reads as TGTGCCAGCAGCCCTGGCATGATGAGCGGTGGAAACACCATATATTTT. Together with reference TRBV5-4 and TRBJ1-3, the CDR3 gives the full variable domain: ETGVTQSPTHLIKTRGQQVTLRCSSQSGHNTVSWYQQALGQGPQFIFQYYREEENGRGNFPPRFSGLQFPNYSSELNVNALELDDSALYLCASSPGMMSGGNTIYFGEGSWLTVV.

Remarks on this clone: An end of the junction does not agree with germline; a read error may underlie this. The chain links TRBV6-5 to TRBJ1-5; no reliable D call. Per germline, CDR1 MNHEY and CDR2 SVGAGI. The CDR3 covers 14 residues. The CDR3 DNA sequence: TGTGCCATCAGTGGAGAGGGTAGCAATCAGCCCCAGCATTTT. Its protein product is CAISGEGSNQPQHF.

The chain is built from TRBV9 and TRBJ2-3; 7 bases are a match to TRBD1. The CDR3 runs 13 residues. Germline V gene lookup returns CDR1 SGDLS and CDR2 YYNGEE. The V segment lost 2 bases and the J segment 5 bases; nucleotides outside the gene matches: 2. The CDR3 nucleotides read TGTGCCAGCAGCGTCCAGGGGGTAGATACGCAGTATTTT. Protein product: CASSVQGVDTQYF.